In its sample, the clone carrying this TCR beta chain was seen many times. The antigen is unknown. CDR3 length: 13 amino acids. Trimming took 5 bases from V and 8 from J, leaving 15 bases between them. The data belong to a study of identical twins. Study findings and constraints: The models gave estimates that fell short of the out-of-frame TCR alpha sharing seen in monozygotic twins. There were fewer insertions in abundant cord blood beta clonotypes, but memory repertoires showed no such pattern.

One entry per CDR3 protein results from TCRdb running MiXCR on the 5' RACE reads. The sample has hundreds of thousands of distinct CDR3 sequences, 5.5% to 7.5% seen once. The sequence was obtained from a man in his late teens or twenties in good health. The sequencing sample was made of naive T cells sorted from blood. V usage is TRBV12-3 or TRBV12-4 and J usage is TRBJ1-2; unclear D gene. CDR3 sequence reads: CASSLGQLGGYTF. CDR3 nucleotide sequence: TGTGCCAGCAGTCTGGGCCAGCTGGGGGGCTACACCTTC.